Listed below are T cell receptor beta chains from one sample, sequenced in a study of cytomegalovirus exposure and HLA in healthy donors. The assay was immunoSEQ multiplex PCR, and TCRdb's table has in-frame clones only and misses some. The sample has about 110,000 clones; just under 80% are singletons. Material for sequencing was PBMCs. These receptors were taken from a male donor in good health and CMV-seronegative. Both conserved end residues are part of each CDR3. D genes are given only for firm matches. A row's size may be missing; if present it is once, few, many or a size class.

d_call,j_call,v_call,clone_size,cdr3_aa,cdr3_nt
-,TRBJ2-1,TRBV18,-,CASSPPADWNEQFF,TGTGCCAGCTCACCACCGGCAGACTGGAATGAGCAGTTCTTC
-,TRBJ2-3,TRBV7-9,-,CSSSPGRDTQYF,TGTTCCAGCAGCCCAGGGAGGGATACGCAGTATTTT
TRBD1,TRBJ2-5,TRBV27,-,CASRAPRQGNQETQYF,TGTGCCAGCAGGGCCCCCCGACAGGGGAACCAAGAGACCCAGTACTTC
TRBD1,TRBJ2-2,TRBV28,-,CASSFQTGVSITGELFF,TGTGCCAGCAGTTTCCAAACAGGGGTTTCAATCACCGGGGAGCTGTTTTTT
-,TRBJ2-3,TRBV7-9,-,CASSFGSNYFTDTQYF,TGTGCCAGCAGCTTTGGGTCTAACTATTTCACAGATACGCAGTATTTT
-,TRBJ2-7,TRBV5-1,few,CASSLLGVHEQYF,TGCGCCAGCAGCTTGCTGGGAGTTCACGAGCAGTACTTC
TRBD1,TRBJ2-2,TRBV6-5,few,CASRGTGGDTGELFF,TGTGCCAGCAGGGGGACAGGGGGCGACACCGGGGAGCTGTTTTTT
-,TRBJ2-1,TRBV7-9,-,CASSQARHNEQFF,TGTGCCAGCAGCCAGGCAAGGCACAATGAGCAGTTCTTC
-,TRBJ1-3,TRBV7-2,-,CASSPKGNGNTIYF,TGTGCCAGCAGCCCTAAGGGGAACGGAAACACCATATATTTT
-,TRBJ1-4,TRBV5-1,-,CASSFAGVEKLFF,TGCGCCAGCAGCTTCGCGGGGGTGGAAAAACTGTTTTTT
TRBD2,TRBJ2-5,TRBV10-3,-,CATGLAQETQYF,TGTGCCACGGGACTAGCGCAAGAGACCCAGTACTTC
-,TRBJ1-2,TRBV12-2,-,CASRLNNLLRQSNYGYTF,TGTGCAAGTCGCTTAAACAATCTGCTGCGACAGTCGAACTATGGCTACACCTTC
-,TRBJ2-1,TRBV7-9,few,CASIPGSYNEQFF,TGTGCCAGCATCCCAGGTTCCTACAATGAGCAGTTCTTC
TRBD1,TRBJ1-5,TRBV10-2,-,CASSPGQGQPQHF,TGCGCCAGCAGTCCGGGACAGGGTCAGCCCCAGCATTTT
TRBD2,TRBJ2-3,TRBV10-3,-,CASDGGDSRYTSTDTQYF,TGTGCCAGCGACGGGGGGGACTCGCGCTACACTAGCACAGATACGCAGTATTTT
-,TRBJ1-6,TRBV9,-,CASSLRSNYNSPLHF,TGTGCCAGCTCACTACGGAGTAACTATAATTCACCCCTCCACTTT